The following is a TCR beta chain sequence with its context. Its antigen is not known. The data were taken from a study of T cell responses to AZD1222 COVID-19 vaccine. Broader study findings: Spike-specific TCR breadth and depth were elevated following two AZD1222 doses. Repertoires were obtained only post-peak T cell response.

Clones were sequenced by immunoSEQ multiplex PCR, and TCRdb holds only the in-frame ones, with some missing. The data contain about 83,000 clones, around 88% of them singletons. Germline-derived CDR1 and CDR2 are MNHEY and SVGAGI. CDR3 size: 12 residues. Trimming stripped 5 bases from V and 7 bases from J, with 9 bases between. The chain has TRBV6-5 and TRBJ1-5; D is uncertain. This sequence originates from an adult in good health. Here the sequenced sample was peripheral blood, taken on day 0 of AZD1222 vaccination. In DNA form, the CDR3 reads TGTGCCAGCAGTCCCGCCGGGCAGCCCCAGCATTTT. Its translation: CASSPAGQPQHF.